A single T cell receptor (beta chain) is shown here with its context. The antigen remains unidentified. The sample originates from a study of T cells in Graves' hyperthyroidism and ophthalmopathy. Study-wide findings and caveats: Most thyroid clonotypes expanded above 0.001 were also detected in blood.

V lost 2 bases and J lost 5, with 10 bases in between. Germline V gene lookup returns CDR1 SGHAT and CDR2 FQNNGV. The CDR3 runs to 15 residues. The CDR3 regions of TCR beta were amplified from RNA transcripts. The HTBI primer set drove a first-round RT-PCR of the TCR CDR3. Using its own MiXCR run on the multiplex PCR reads, TCRdb lists one record per CDR3 protein. In the table there are more than 500,000 distinct CDR3 sequences, roughly 16% of which are singletons. Clinical Activity Scores of at least 3, NOSPECS grades of at least 4 and durations under 3 months characterized ophthalmopathy patients. Extraction of PBMCs used under 13 ml of fresh peripheral blood.

The gene calls are TRBV11-2 and TRBJ2-6; no definite D call. The receptor was derived from a woman aged 30 to 39 with Graves' ophthalmopathy. The sample consisted of blood. The CDR3 spells CASSLMPARANVLTF. The CDR3 DNA reads TGTGCCAGCAGCTTAATGCCGGCGAGGGCCAACGTCCTGACTTTC.